One sample yielded the 27 T cell receptor beta chains listed below, sequenced in a study of OX40 agonist ivuxolimab in advanced cancers. Clones were read by immunoSEQ multiplex PCR, and TCRdb kept only the in-frame ones, dropping some. The table has about 110,000 clones, 85% to 95% seen once. The sample here was CD4+ or CD8+ T cells sorted from blood, taken in a trial of the OX40 agonist ivuxolimab. The receptors here all came from an adult with an advanced solid tumor such as melanoma, head and neck, liver or kidney cancer.

This sequence joins TRBV5-1 and TRBJ1-1; D may be TRBD1 (6 bases). Trimming cost V 0 bases and J 11 bases, with 14 bases left between them. The V gene's germline CDR1 is SGHRS and CDR2 YFSETQ. CDR3 size: 13 residues. The CDR3 loop reads CASSLVQGTGAFF. CDR3 bases: TGCGCCAGCAGCTTGGTACAGGGTACAGGTGCTTTCTTT.

In its sample, this clone is medium-sized. J is TRBJ2-1 and V is TRBV5-4; 7 bases agree with TRBD2. The germline CDR1 and CDR2 sequences are SGHNT and YYREEE (reference sequence). CDR3 length: 15 residues. V was pared by 2 bases and J by 6 bases, with 8 bases of the junction left unmatched. DNA of the CDR3: TGTGCCAGCAGCTTTCTAGCGGACTCGGGCAATGAGCAGTTCTTC. Translating gives CASSFLADSGNEQFF.

The genes are TRBV2 and TRBJ1-5; possibly TRBD1 for D (6 bases). Looked up from germline, CDR1 is SNHLY and CDR2 is FYNNEI. Trimming stripped 3 bases from V and 8 bases from J, with 17 bases between. The CDR3 consists of 15 residues. The DNA of the CDR3 is TGTGCCAGCAGTGATGTAACAGGGTTAATTGAGCCCCAGCATTTT. Its protein is CASSDVTGLIEPQHF.

This clone has only a few counts. The chain couples TRBV9 to TRBJ1-6; no reliable D call. Trimming stripped 0 bases from V and 6 bases from J, with 7 bases between. The CDR3 is made up of 14 amino acids. Germline V gene sequence: CDR1 SGDLS, CDR2 YYNGEE. The CDR3 loop is CASSVDVINSPLHF. The CDR3 nucleotides are TGTGCCAGCAGCGTAGATGTTATTAATTCACCCCTCCACTTT.

This clone appeared a single time. The chain links TRBV5-4 to TRBJ2-7; maybe TRBD2 (6 bases). Germline loops: CDR1 SGHNT, CDR2 YYREEE (reference sequence). CDR3 length: 13 amino acids. Trimming pared 4 bases from V and 3 bases from J, leaving 11 bases between. CDR3 amino acids: CASSKVGGYEQYF. Here the CDR3 DNA reads TGTGCCAGCAGCAAGGTCGGGGGCTACGAGCAGTACTTC.

J is TRBJ2-3 and V is TRBV5-6; D may be TRBD2 (6 bases). V was shortened by 4 bases and J by 2 bases, with 14 bases between the two germline ends. Germline CDR1 and CDR2: SGHDT and YYEEEE. This CDR3 is built from 15 residues. Written as DNA, the CDR3 is TGTGCCAGCAGCCCGGGGAGGTTATCCACAGATACGCAGTATTTT. Translated: CASSPGRLSTDTQYF.

This chain uses TRBV2 with TRBJ1-1; a weak D match, TRBD1 (5 bases). V was shortened by 5 bases and J by 3 bases, with 13 bases between the two germline ends. In germline, CDR1 is SNHLY, CDR2 FYNNEI. The CDR3 contains 14 residues. CDR3 loop: CASSFQGKDTEAFF. CDR3 DNA sequence: TGTGCCAGCAGTTTCCAGGGAAAGGACACTGAAGCTTTCTTT.

As concerns this clone: Other DNA sequences in this sample translate to the same CDR3. The V call is TRBV6-1, the J call TRBJ2-1; no clear D. Trimming shortened V by 5 bases and J by 3 bases, and 2 bases separated the two germline ends. This CDR3 is built from 11 residues. Germline CDR1 is MNHNS and CDR2 is SASEGT. The CDR3 DNA sequence: TGTGCCAGCAGTAACTACAATGAGCAGTTCTTC. Residues: CASSNYNEQFF.

This clone appeared a few times. The genes are TRBV7-2 and TRBJ2-7; 11 positions match TRBD2. This CDR3 is 15 amino acids long. Trimming cost V 4 bases and J 2 bases; bases outside gene matches: 4. The V gene's germline CDR1 is SGHTA and CDR2 FQGNSA. CDR3 loop: CASSSRLAGPYEQYF. CDR3 in DNA: TGTGCCAGCAGCTCCCGACTAGCGGGACCCTACGAGCAGTACTTC.

The chain joins TRBV18 to TRBJ1-4; D not resolved. CDR3 size: 15 residues. The V end lost 3 bases, the J end lost 7 bases, and 15 bases lay between the germline ends. In germline, CDR1 is KGHSH, CDR2 LQKENI. In nucleotides, the CDR3 is TGTGCCAGCTCACCTCCGGGCCCCCAAGGTGAAAAACTGTTTTTT. This translates into CASSPPGPQGEKLFF. Full variable domain (outside the CDR3, taken from reference TRBV18 and TRBJ1-4): NAGVMQNPRHLVRRRGQEARLRCSPMKGHSHVYWYRQLPEEGLKFMVYLQKENIIDESGMPKERFSAEFPKEGPSILRIQQVVRGDSAAYFCASSPPGPQGEKLFFGSGTQLSVL.

This clone was seen a single time. The chain is built from TRBV5-1 and TRBJ1-4; D unresolved. The CDR3 sequence is 13 residues long. Germline CDR1 is SGHRS and CDR2 is YFSETQ. The V and J ends lost 4 bases and 7 bases respectively, with 11 bases between them. CDR3 protein: CASSGPEGEKLFF. Written as DNA, the CDR3 is TGCGCCAGCAGCGGACCGGAGGGTGAAAAACTGTTTTTT.

The chain carries TRBV6-6 and TRBJ1-2, with D possibly being TRBD1 (5 bases). The CDR3 totals 13 residues. The germline gives CDR1 MNHNY, CDR2 SVGAGI (reference sequence). V shed 6 bases and J shed 2 bases, with 10 bases lying between them. CDR3 loop: CASRTGLNYGYTF. The CDR3, as DNA: TGTGCCAGCAGAACGGGGCTCAACTATGGCTACACCTTC.

V is TRBV5-1 and J is TRBJ2-1; 9 bases agree with TRBD2. CDR1 is SGHRS, CDR2 YFSETQ, per germline. The CDR3 extends over 14 amino acids. V trimming: 8 bases; J trimming: 4 bases; junction bases outside the gene matches: 7. CDR3 protein: CASRLAELYNEQFF. Written as DNA, the CDR3 is TGCGCCAGTCGACTAGCGGAACTGTACAATGAGCAGTTCTTC.

The V gene is TRBV5-1, the J gene TRBJ1-6; tentative D call: TRBD1 (6 bases). The CDR3 sequence is 16 residues long. Per the germline V gene, CDR1 is SGHRS and CDR2 is YFSETQ. Between the trimmed V and J ends, which lost 0 bases and 9 bases, there was a span of 16 bases. The CDR3 loop is CASSLVSGGEGSPLHF. The CDR3 bases are TGCGCCAGCAGCTTGGTATCCGGGGGCGAAGGTTCACCCCTCCACTTT. The whole variable domain, filled in from reference TRBV5-1 and TRBJ1-6, reads KAGVTQTPRYLIKTRGQQVTLSCSPISGHRSVSWYQQTPGQGLQFLFEYFSETQRNKGNFPGRFSGRQFSNSRSEMNVSTLELGDSALYLCASSLVSGGEGSPLHFGNGTRLTVT.

V gene TRBV5-4 combines with J gene TRBJ2-5, with 8 bases lining up with TRBD2. From germline, CDR1 is SGHNT and CDR2 YYREEE (reference sequence). CDR3 length equals 15 residues. V lost 5 bases and J lost 3; bases outside the gene matches: 9. As DNA, the CDR3 is TGTGCCAGCAGATCAGCGGGGGTAACCAAAGAGACCCAGTACTTC. Its translation: CASRSAGVTKETQYF.

The CDR3 coding sequence is TGTGCCAGCAGTTCAGGGGTTAACTATGGCTACACCTTC. It encodes CASSSGVNYGYTF. This chain uses TRBV6-1 with TRBJ1-2; D may be TRBD1 (6 bases). The CDR3 is 13 residues long. Germline CDR1 is MNHNS and CDR2 is SASEGT. V was pared by 5 bases and J by 1 base, with 8 bases between.

The chain uses TRBV7-9 and TRBJ2-1; D may be TRBD1 or TRBD2 (7 bases each). The germline gives CDR1 SEHNR, CDR2 FQNEAQ (reference sequence). The V end was cut by 1 base, the J end by 9 bases, with 16 bases between. The CDR3 loop spans 15 amino acids. CDR3 bases: TGTGCCAGCAGCTTAGACGGGAGGACAGGAGCTGAGCAGTTCTTC. Translated, it gives CASSLDGRTGAEQFF.

V usage is TRBV5-1 and J usage is TRBJ2-5; TRBD2 matches 8 bases. Trimming took 3 bases from V and 5 from J; bases not matched to a gene: 9. Germline-derived CDR1 and CDR2 are SGHRS and YFSETQ. There are 15 residues in the CDR3. The DNA of the CDR3 is TGCGCCAGCAGCTCTGGTGCGGGAGGAAGGGAGACCCAGTACTTC. Its translation is CASSSGAGGRETQYF.

This sequence joins TRBV9 and TRBJ2-1, with 8 bases identical to TRBD1. Germline V lookup: CDR1 SGDLS, CDR2 YYNGEE. The CDR3 is made up of 19 amino acids. J was trimmed by 8 bases and V by 4 bases; bases with no gene match: 23. The CDR3 sequence: CASSPISFEPGGPSYEQFF. DNA for the CDR3: TGTGCCAGCAGCCCCATTTCTTTCGAGCCAGGGGGCCCCTCGTATGAGCAGTTCTTC.

The V gene is TRBV5-1, the J gene TRBJ2-3; 7 bases line up with TRBD1. The CDR3 has 13 residues. From germline, CDR1 is SGHRS and CDR2 YFSETQ. The V gene end was trimmed by 4 bases and the J gene end by 3 bases; junction bases not matched to a gene: 2. The CDR3 is CASSRQGTDTQYF. CDR3 nucleotides: TGCGCCAGCAGCCGACAGGGAACAGATACGCAGTATTTT.

This chain uses TRBV11-2 with TRBJ2-7, with 8 nucleotides matching TRBD2. The CDR3 has 15 residues. The junction had 8 bases not matched to a gene; V was cut back by 5 bases and J by 2 bases. Germline CDR1 SGHAT, CDR2 FQNNGV. CDR3 in DNA: TGTGCCAGCAGCCCCGGGATAGCGGGAACCTACGAGCAGTACTTC. This sequence encodes CASSPGIAGTYEQYF. The entire variable domain, with the rest obtained from reference TRBV11-2 and TRBJ2-7, is as follows: EAGVAQSPRYKIIEKRQSVAFWCNPISGHATLYWYQQILGQGPKLLIQFQNNGVVDDSQLPKDRFSAERLKGVDSTLKIQPAKLEDSAVYLCASSPGIAGTYEQYFGPGTRLTVT.

This chain connects TRBV30 to TRBJ1-2; D remains unclear. Germline V gene lookup returns CDR1 GTSNPN and CDR2 SVGIG (reference sequence). This CDR3 contains 12 residues. The CDR3 nucleotides read TGTGGCCCCCCCCCGGACTACTATGGCTACACCTTC. Translating gives CGPPPDYYGYTF.

Of note for this clone: In the same sample, other DNA sequences code for this CDR3. The chain has TRBV9 and TRBJ2-2; 8 positions agree with TRBD2. V was clipped by 0 bases and J by 1 base; unmatched bases: 2. Looked up from germline, CDR1 is SGDLS and CDR2 is YYNGEE. This CDR3 comprises 16 residues. The CDR3 loop reads CASSVAGGENTGELFF. DNA of the CDR3: TGTGCCAGCAGCGTAGCGGGGGGGGAGAACACCGGGGAGCTGTTTTTT.

The count of this clone is one. J is TRBJ2-3 and V is TRBV9, with 9 bases that match TRBD2. V shed 4 bases, J shed 5 bases, and the junction held 5 bases outside the gene matches. The CDR3 is 14 amino acids. Germline CDR1 SGDLS, CDR2 YYNGEE. The CDR3 sequence: CASSHRLAEDTQYF. The CDR3 nucleotides are TGTGCCAGCAGCCATAGACTAGCGGAAGATACGCAGTATTTT. Filled out from reference TRBV9 and TRBJ2-3, the complete variable domain reads DSGVTQTPKHLITATGQRVTLRCSPRSGDLSVYWYQQSLDQGLQFLIQYYNGEERAKGNILERFSAQQFPDLHSELNLSSLELGDSALYFCASSHRLAEDTQYFGPGTRLTVL.

This chain joins TRBV30 and TRBJ2-7, with D hard to call. The CDR3 contains 12 residues. From germline, CDR1 is GTSNPN and CDR2 SVGIG (reference sequence). Trimming stripped 3 bases from V and 0 bases from J, with 6 bases between. The CDR3 coding sequence is TGTGCCTGGAGAGGCGGCTCCTACGAGCAGTACTTC. It yields the protein CAWRGGSYEQYF.

V gene TRBV15 combines with J gene TRBJ2-5; D is unresolved. Germline V gene lookup returns CDR1 LNHNV and CDR2 YYDKDF (reference sequence). V was clipped by 3 bases and J by 7 bases, with 15 bases between them. This CDR3 contains 14 residues. CDR3 coding DNA: TGTGCCACCAGCAGCCGGGCCCCAGGCGGGACCCAGTACTTC. Protein sequence: CATSSRAPGGTQYF.

This rearrangement joins TRBV18 to TRBJ2-1; weak D call: TRBD2 (7 bases). Germline CDR1 and CDR2: KGHSH and LQKENI. V gave up 1 base and J gave up 4 bases, with 17 bases separating them. The CDR3 runs 17 residues. The CDR3 sequence is CASSPRAGDRTYNEQFF. In nucleotides, the CDR3 is TGTGCCAGCTCACCACGCGCGGGAGACAGGACTTACAATGAGCAGTTCTTC.